The 11 T cell receptor beta chains below all came from one sample that was sequenced in a study of spatial heterogeneity in lung cancer. Time point noted: sample taken at primary tumor resection. Whole RNA obtained from tumor, nontumor lung or frozen PBMC underwent sequencing without sorting. Via MiXCR, TCRdb re-called the 5' RACE reads, giving one row per CDR3 protein. The sample has around 6,600 distinct CDR3 sequences; 4.5% to 7% are singletons. Here the sequenced sample was normal lung tissue next to the tumor, taken at surgery. Source of these receptors: a female donor with early-stage non-small cell lung cancer.

This clonotype was seen at least ten times. This beta chain was picked up by a library intended for alpha chains and is off target, so its count carries little meaning. The chain has TRBV7-9 and TRBJ1-2; D is unresolved. The CDR3 runs 14 residues. Trimming left V 1 base short and J 2 bases short, with 8 bases between. Germline V gene sequence: CDR1 SEHNR, CDR2 FQNEAQ (reference sequence). CDR3 nucleotides: TGTGCCAGCAGCTTAGTGCAGACAAACTATGGCTACACCTTC. Its protein is CASSLVQTNYGYTF.

This clonotype was observed at least ten times. Little can be read into the size of this beta chain, an off-target read in a library designed for alpha chains. V usage is TRBV19 and J usage is TRBJ2-1; 12 bases line up with TRBD2. This CDR3 comprises 15 residues. Germline V CDR1 and CDR2: LNHDA, SQIVND (reference sequence). V lost 4 bases and J lost 8; bases outside the gene matches: 6. The CDR3 DNA reads TGTGCCAGTAGTAAGACTAGCGGGAGCTTAGATGAGCAGTTCTTC. Protein: CASSKTSGSLDEQFF.

Of note for this clonotype: One junction end disagrees with the germline gene, perhaps due to a read error. Little can be read into the size of this beta chain, an off-target read in a library designed for alpha chains. The rearrangement uses TRBV14 and TRBJ1-6, with D perhaps TRBD1 (6 bases). The CDR3 sequence is 15 residues long. Germline values: CDR1 SGHDN, CDR2 FVKESK. The CDR3 protein is CTSSQGGQGQTPLHF. CDR3 DNA sequence: TGTACCAGCAGCCAAGGTGGGCAGGGGCAGACACCCCTCCACTTT. Supplemented by reference TRBV14 and TRBJ1-6, the full variable domain reads EAGVTQFPSHSVIEKGQTVTLRCDPISGHDNLYWYRRVMGKEIKFLLHFVKESKQDESGMPNNRFLAERTGGTYSTLKVQPAELEDSGVYFCTSSQGGQGQTPLHFGNGTRLTVT.

As to this clonotype: At one of its ends the junction is not consistent with the germline gene, which may arise from a read error. This beta chain was picked up by a library intended for alpha chains and is off target, so its count carries little meaning. This rearrangement joins TRBV20-1 to TRBJ2-7; 10 bases are a match to TRBD2. CDR1 is DFQATT, CDR2 SNEGSKA, per germline (reference sequence). This CDR3 comprises 14 residues. The CDR3 DNA reads as TGCAGTGCTGGAGATGGGGCTAGCGGGAGTAAGCAGTACTTC. Translated: CSAGDGASGSKQYF.

Comments on this clonotype: Possible read error: a much larger clone is one base away. Within a library made for alpha chains, this beta chain is off target, and its count is uninformative. The chain recombines TRBV5-1 with TRBJ2-3; D unclear. There are 12 residues in the CDR3. From germline, CDR1 is SGHRS and CDR2 YFSETQ. Deletions cut 5 bases from V and 2 bases from J, with 6 bases between. The CDR3 region has the DNA TGCGCCAGCAGGCCCCACACAGATACGCAGTATTTT. Amino acid sequence: CASRPHTDTQYF.

Many counts were recorded for this clonotype. Because the library targeted alpha chains, this beta chain is an off-target read whose size means little. The V and J genes are TRBV20-1 and TRBJ1-2, with 9 positions matching TRBD1. Germline CDR1 DFQATT, CDR2 SNEGSKA (reference sequence). J was trimmed by 8 bases and V by 0 bases; bases with no gene match: 7. CDR3 length: 14 residues. The CDR3 loop reads CSARDRTGVSGYTF. In nucleotides, the CDR3 is TGCAGTGCTAGAGATAGGACAGGGGTCAGCGGCTACACCTTC.

This clonotype was recorded a few times. Found in a library prepared for alpha chains, this beta chain is an off-target read, and its abundance has little meaning. The CDR3 sequence: CASKMAGRVDEQYF. As DNA, the CDR3 is TGTGCCAGCAAGATGGCAGGGCGGGTCGACGAGCAGTACTTC. This chain uses TRBV27 with TRBJ2-7, with D perhaps assigned TRBD1 or TRBD2 (5 bases each). V lost 7 bases, J lost 5 bases, and 18 bases lay in between. The CDR3 is 14 residues long. Germline assignment: CDR1 MNHEY and CDR2 SMNVEV (reference sequence).

Within the sample, this clonotype is medium-sized. A library made for alpha chains picked up this beta chain off target, so its size means little. The chain is built from TRBV29-1 and TRBJ2-5; TRBD1 agrees at 7 bases. The CDR3 runs 15 residues. CDR1 and CDR2 (germline): SQVTM, ANQGSEA. The J segment lost 4 bases and the V segment lost 4 bases, leaving 12 bases of the junction unmatched. As DNA, the CDR3 is TGCAGCGTTGGAGCCGGACCGACAGGGAGAGAGACCCAGTACTTC. It yields the protein CSVGAGPTGRETQYF.

This clonotype is classed as medium-sized. The library was prepared for alpha chains; this beta chain is a stray read, so its frequency means little. The CDR3 region is CATATSGHNEQFF. CDR3 DNA: TGTGCCACCGCGACTAGCGGGCACAATGAGCAGTTCTTC. The V and J genes are TRBV24-1 and TRBJ2-1, with TRBD2 identical over 10 bases. From germline, CDR1 is KGHDR and CDR2 SFDVKD. V dropped 9 bases and J dropped 5; count of bases not matched to a gene: 3. This CDR3 spans 13 amino acids.

For this clonotype: For a library built for alpha chains, this beta chain is a stray read; little rests on its size. The V and J genes are TRBV4-1 and TRBJ1-2, with D unclear. The CDR3 is 16 amino acids. Germline CDR1 and CDR2: MGHRA and YSYEKL. Trimming stripped 1 base from V and 3 bases from J, with 15 bases between. The CDR3 DNA reads TGCGCCAGCAGCCAAGGGAAGTGGGGAGAAGACTATGGCTACACCTTC. It is translated as CASSQGKWGEDYGYTF.

In its sample, this clonotype is medium-sized. This beta chain is off target for a library built for alpha chains, so its abundance means little. Here the CDR3 reads CASSPSYGEQYF. The CDR3 nucleotides are TGTGCCAGCAGCCCCTCCTACGGGGAGCAGTACTTC. This rearrangement joins TRBV9 to TRBJ2-7; D is ambiguous. This CDR3 region has 12 residues. Trimming stripped 4 bases from V and 7 bases from J, with 12 bases between. From germline, CDR1 is SGDLS and CDR2 YYNGEE.